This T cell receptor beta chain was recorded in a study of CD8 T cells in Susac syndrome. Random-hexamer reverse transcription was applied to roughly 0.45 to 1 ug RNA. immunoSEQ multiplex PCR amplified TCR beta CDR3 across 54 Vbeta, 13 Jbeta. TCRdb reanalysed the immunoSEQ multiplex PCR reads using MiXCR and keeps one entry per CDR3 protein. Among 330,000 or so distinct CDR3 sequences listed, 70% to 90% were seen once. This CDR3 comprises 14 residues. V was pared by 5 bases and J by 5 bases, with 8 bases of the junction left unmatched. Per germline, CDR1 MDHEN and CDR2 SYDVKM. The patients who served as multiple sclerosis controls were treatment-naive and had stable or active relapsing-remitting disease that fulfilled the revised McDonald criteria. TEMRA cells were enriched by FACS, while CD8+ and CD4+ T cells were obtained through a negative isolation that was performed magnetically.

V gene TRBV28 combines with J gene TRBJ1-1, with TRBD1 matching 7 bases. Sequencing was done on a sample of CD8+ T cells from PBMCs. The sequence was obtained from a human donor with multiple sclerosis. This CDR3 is CASSTWAGGTEAFF. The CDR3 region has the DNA TGTGCCAGCAGTACCTGGGCAGGGGGGACTGAAGCTTTCTTT.